This T cell receptor beta chain was retrieved from a study of T cell responses to AZD1222 COVID-19 vaccine. Whole-study context: Researchers grouped second doses given at about 4 or about 12 weeks into one pool.

Sequencing was performed with immunoSEQ multiplex PCR; in TCRdb, only in-frame clones are kept and a portion is missing. Counted here are 99,000 or so clones, 93% occurring once; the ten biggest clones make up 5%. For this clone: Its antigen remains unknown.

Trimming left V 4 bases short and J 15 bases short, with 13 bases between. The CDR3 runs 11 residues. Germline-derived CDR1 and CDR2 are SEHNR and FQNEAQ (reference sequence). Study observations and caveats: Nearly half of spike-specific TCRs reportedly target variant regions that are unmutated in the B.1.351 and B.1.1.7 variants. The donor cohort was predominantly white British with a female majority, and clonal diversity may have been underestimated. Baseline seropositivity characterized only a handful of AZD1222 recipients.

The origin of this receptor is an adult in good health. The specimen comprised peripheral blood, sampled on day 0 of AZD1222 vaccination. The chain carries TRBV7-9 and TRBJ1-5; D might be TRBD1 (5 bases). The CDR3 coding sequence is TGTGCCAGCAGCTCGTCGGGGGGACTGCATTTT. Protein product: CASSSSGGLHF.